The TCR beta chain under discussion was sequenced for a study of blood T cell repertoires in COVID-19. Per germline, CDR1 MNHNY and CDR2 SVGAGI (reference sequence). The CDR3 runs to 16 residues. Trimming removed 6 bases from V and 1 base from J; junction bases left unmatched: 9. TCRdb keeps only in-frame clones here, not all; method: immunoSEQ multiplex PCR. Of a few hundred thousand clones listed, around 86% are singletons. The V gene is TRBV6-6, the J gene TRBJ1-5; TRBD1 aligns across 7 bases. Sequenced input: peripheral blood. This TCR was recovered from a man aged 50-60 years with acute or convalescent COVID-19. The CDR3 sequence: CASREQGKRSNQPQHF. The CDR3 DNA sequence: TGTGCCAGCAGGGAACAGGGGAAAAGGAGCAATCAGCCCCAGCATTTT.